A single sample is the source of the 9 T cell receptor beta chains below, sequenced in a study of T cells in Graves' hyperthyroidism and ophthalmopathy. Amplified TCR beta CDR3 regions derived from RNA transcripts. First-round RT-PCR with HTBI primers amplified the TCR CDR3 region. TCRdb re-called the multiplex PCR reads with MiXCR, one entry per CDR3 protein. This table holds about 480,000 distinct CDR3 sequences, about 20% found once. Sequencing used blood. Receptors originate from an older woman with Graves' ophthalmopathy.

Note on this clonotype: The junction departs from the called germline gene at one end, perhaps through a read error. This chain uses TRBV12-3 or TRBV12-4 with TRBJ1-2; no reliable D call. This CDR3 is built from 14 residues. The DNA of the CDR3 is TGTGCCAGCACGGCCTTAATCTCTAACTATGGCCACACCTTC. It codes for CASTALISNYGHTF.

CDR3 protein: CASSPSQGVSNYGYTF. DNA for the CDR3: TGTGCCAGCTCACCTTCACAGGGAGTGTCTAACTATGGCTACACCTTC. The chain has TRBV18 and TRBJ1-2; possible D gene TRBD1, 6 bases. The V end was cut by 3 bases, the J end by 0 bases, with 14 bases between. Per germline, CDR1 KGHSH and CDR2 LQKENI. CDR3 size: 16 residues.

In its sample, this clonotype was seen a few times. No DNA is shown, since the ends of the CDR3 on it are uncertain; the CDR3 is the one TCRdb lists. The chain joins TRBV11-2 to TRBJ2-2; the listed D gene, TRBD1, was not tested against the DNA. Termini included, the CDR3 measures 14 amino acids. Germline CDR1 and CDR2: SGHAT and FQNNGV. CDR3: CASSLGQFFGELFF.

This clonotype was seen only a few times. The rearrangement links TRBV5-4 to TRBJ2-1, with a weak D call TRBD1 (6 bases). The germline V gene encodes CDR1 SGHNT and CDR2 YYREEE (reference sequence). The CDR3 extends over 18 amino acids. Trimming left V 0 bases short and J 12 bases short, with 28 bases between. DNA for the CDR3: TGTGCCAGCAGCTTGGTGGGGGTGGGGCTAGCAGGGACAATGGGGCAGTTCTTC. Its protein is CASSLVGVGLAGTMGQFF.

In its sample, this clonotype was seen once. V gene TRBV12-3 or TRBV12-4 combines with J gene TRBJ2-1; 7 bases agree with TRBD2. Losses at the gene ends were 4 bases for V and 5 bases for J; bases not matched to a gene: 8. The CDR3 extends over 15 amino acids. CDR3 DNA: TGTGCCAGCAGTTCTGGGACTAACGCTCACAATGAGCAGTTCTTC. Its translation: CASSSGTNAHNEQFF.

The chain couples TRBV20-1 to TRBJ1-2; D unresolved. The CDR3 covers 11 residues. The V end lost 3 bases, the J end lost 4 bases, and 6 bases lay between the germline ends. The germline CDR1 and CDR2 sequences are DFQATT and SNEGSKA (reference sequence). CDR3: CSASDTYGYTF. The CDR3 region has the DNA TGCAGTGCTAGTGATACCTATGGCTACACCTTC.

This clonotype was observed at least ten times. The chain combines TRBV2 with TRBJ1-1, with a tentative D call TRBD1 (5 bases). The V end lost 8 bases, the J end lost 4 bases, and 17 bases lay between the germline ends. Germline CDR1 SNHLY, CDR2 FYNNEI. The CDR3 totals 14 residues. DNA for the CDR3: TGTGCCAGCCGCGACCAAGGCGGGGGCACTGAAGCTTTCTTT. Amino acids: CASRDQGGGTEAFF.

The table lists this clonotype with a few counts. The CDR3: CASSLRTGDETEAFF. CDR3 nucleotide sequence: TGCGCCAGCAGCCTCCGTACAGGGGATGAGACTGAAGCTTTCTTT. The chain couples TRBV5-1 to TRBJ1-1; TRBD1 agrees at 7 bases. Germline CDR1 and CDR2: SGHRS and YFSETQ. The CDR3 has 15 amino acids. Trimming cost V 4 bases and J 5 bases; bases outside gene matches: 11. The whole variable domain, filled in from reference TRBV5-1 and TRBJ1-1, reads KAGVTQTPRYLIKTRGQQVTLSCSPISGHRSVSWYQQTPGQGLQFLFEYFSETQRNKGNFPGRFSGRQFSNSRSEMNVSTLELGDSALYLCASSLRTGDETEAFFGQGTRLTVV.

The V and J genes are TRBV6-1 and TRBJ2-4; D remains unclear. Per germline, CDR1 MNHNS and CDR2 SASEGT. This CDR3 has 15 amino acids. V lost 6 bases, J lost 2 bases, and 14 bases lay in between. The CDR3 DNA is TGTGCCAGCAGGCCGGATGCTTCCTCCAAAAACATTCAGTACTTC. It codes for CASRPDASSKNIQYF.